Following are 18 T cell receptor beta chains from one sample sequenced in a study of PD-L1 blockade in urothelial cancer. The method was immunoSEQ multiplex PCR; TCRdb's version includes in-frame clones alone and lacks a portion of them. The repertoire holds fewer than 50,000 clones, with 79% as singletons. This sample's time point: pretreatment peripheral blood. The sample here was PBMCs, taken around atezolizumab (anti-PD-L1) treatment. These receptor sequences come from a man in his sixties or seventies with urothelial cancer.

This clone appeared a few times. The chain uses TRBV7-8 and TRBJ2-3, with 10 bases matching TRBD1. CDR1 and CDR2 from the germline V gene are SGHVS and FQNEAQ. The V and J ends lost 1 base and 8 bases, in that order; junction bases with no gene match: 6. This CDR3 spans 15 amino acids. The CDR3 here is CASSLGRDRGGTQYF. In DNA form, the CDR3 reads TGTGCCAGCAGCTTAGGGCGGGACAGGGGAGGTACGCAGTATTTT. The full variable domain, with the rest looked up from reference TRBV7-8 and TRBJ2-3, is GAGVSQSPRYKVAKRGQDVALRCDPISGHVSLFWYQQALGQGPEFLTYFQNEAQLDKSGLPSDRFFAERPEGSVSTLKIQRTQQEDSAVYLCASSLGRDRGGTQYFGPGTRLTVL.

V is TRBV5-1 and J is TRBJ2-1; maybe TRBD1 (5 bases). The CDR3 is made up of 16 amino acids. Trimming stripped 0 bases from V and 0 bases from J, with 10 bases between. CDR1 is SGHRS, CDR2 YFSETQ, per germline. CDR3 sequence reads: CASSLDGALSYNEQFF. CDR3 DNA sequence: TGCGCCAGCAGCTTGGATGGGGCCCTCTCCTACAATGAGCAGTTCTTC. Full variable domain (outside the CDR3, taken from reference TRBV5-1 and TRBJ2-1): KAGVTQTPRYLIKTRGQQVTLSCSPISGHRSVSWYQQTPGQGLQFLFEYFSETQRNKGNFPGRFSGRQFSNSRSEMNVSTLELGDSALYLCASSLDGALSYNEQFFGPGTRLTVL.

This clone appeared once. V and J are TRBV20-1 and TRBJ2-1; D is undetermined. The CDR3 has 10 residues. The germline gives CDR1 DFQATT, CDR2 SNEGSKA (reference sequence). Trimming removed 6 bases at V and 9 bases at J, with 9 bases between. The CDR3 spells CSAPEFEQFF. The DNA for the CDR3 is TGCAGTGCACCGGAGTTTGAGCAGTTCTTC.

The J gene is TRBJ2-3, the V gene TRBV11-2; D is perhaps TRBD2 (6 bases). CDR3 length: 16 residues. Germline V CDR1 and CDR2: SGHAT, FQNNGV. V lost 1 base and J 2 bases, leaving 13 bases between the germline ends. The CDR3 coding sequence is TGTGCCAGCAGCTTAGTTAGCGGTCAGCTCACAGATACGCAGTATTTT. Amino acids: CASSLVSGQLTDTQYF.

This chain joins TRBV27 and TRBJ1-4, with 11 bases matching TRBD1. The CDR3 sequence is 15 residues long. Germline values: CDR1 MNHEY, CDR2 SMNVEV (reference sequence). V was pared by 2 bases and J by 8 bases, with 4 bases of the junction left unmatched. The chain's CDR3 is CASSLTGQGGEKLFF. The CDR3 DNA reads as TGTGCCAGCAGTTTAACGGGACAGGGGGGGGAAAAACTGTTTTTT.

The chain has TRBV11-3 and TRBJ2-2; D gene unclear. Trimming removed 5 bases from V and 3 bases from J, with 7 bases in between. This CDR3 has 13 residues. Per germline, CDR1 SGHNT and CDR2 YENEEA. Here the CDR3 reads CASSLSYTGELFF. The CDR3 DNA is TGTGCCAGCAGCCTTAGCTACACCGGGGAGCTGTTTTTT.

In regard to this clone: One end of the junction fails to match germline, which may point to a read error. V gene TRBV10-2 combines with J gene TRBJ2-5, with 7 bases lining up with TRBD2. The germline V gene has CDR1 WSHSY and CDR2 SAAADI. The CDR3 length is 14 residues. CDR3 nucleotides: TGCGCCAGCAGTAACTCGGGTATTTCCGGGACTACACACTTC. This gives the protein CASSNSGISGTTHF.

The chain couples TRBV7-2 to TRBJ2-7, with TRBD2 as a possible D gene (6 bases). CDR1 is SGHTA and CDR2 is FQGNSA in the germline V gene. Trimming pared 5 bases from V and 0 bases from J, leaving 14 bases between. This CDR3 has 15 amino acids. Written as DNA, the CDR3 is TGTGCCAGCAGCGAGGGACTGGCGAGCTCCTACGAGCAGTACTTC. Translated, it gives CASSEGLASSYEQYF.

Written as DNA, the CDR3 is TGTGCCAGCAGCTTAGCAGCGGGAGCCCCGGATACGCAGTATTTT. Translation: CASSLAAGAPDTQYF. The V and J genes are TRBV5-4 and TRBJ2-3; 8 nucleotides agree with TRBD2. Per the germline V gene, CDR1 is SGHNT and CDR2 is YYREEE (reference sequence). The CDR3 consists of 15 residues. With V trimmed by 2 bases and J by 6 bases, 8 bases remained unmatched.

This chain uses TRBV19 with TRBJ2-1, with TRBD2 matching over 7 bases. The CDR3 sequence is 14 residues long. Germline CDR1 and CDR2: LNHDA and SQIVND (reference sequence). V shed 3 bases, J shed 7 bases, and the junction held 6 bases outside the gene matches. The chain's CDR3 is CASSIGRGGNEQFF. CDR3 bases: TGTGCCAGTAGTATTGGGCGCGGGGGAAATGAGCAGTTCTTC.

This chain uses TRBV18 with TRBJ2-1, with D perhaps matching TRBD1 (7 bases). Germline lookup yields CDR1 KGHSH and CDR2 LQKENI. CDR3 size: 16 residues. V lost 0 bases and J lost 0, with 9 bases in between. The CDR3: CASSPPQGGSYNEQFF. The CDR3, as DNA: TGTGCCAGCTCACCACCCCAGGGGGGCTCCTACAATGAGCAGTTCTTC.

This rearrangement joins TRBV28 to TRBJ1-2, with TRBD1 as a possible D gene (5 bases). Germline lookup yields CDR1 MDHEN and CDR2 SYDVKM. V lost 3 bases and J 8 bases, leaving 16 bases between the germline ends. The CDR3 spans 14 residues. The CDR3 is CASSFEDSAGGYTF. CDR3 DNA: TGTGCCAGCAGTTTCGAAGACAGCGCGGGGGGCTACACCTTC.

The V and J genes are TRBV6-1 and TRBJ1-5; 10 bases map to TRBD1. Germline CDR1 is MNHNS and CDR2 is SASEGT. This CDR3 is 16 amino acids long. J was trimmed by 5 bases and V by 4 bases; bases with no gene match: 8. CDR3: CASSGYRQGAHQPQHF. The CDR3 DNA sequence: TGTGCCAGCAGTGGGTACAGACAGGGGGCCCATCAGCCCCAGCATTTT.

The chain couples TRBV10-3 to TRBJ2-7, with 10 bases matching TRBD1. V gave up 8 bases and J gave up 6 bases; unmatched junction bases: 4. CDR3 length: 12 amino acids. The germline V gene has CDR1 ENHRY and CDR2 SYGVKD. The chain's CDR3 is CAIGTGVREQYF. In DNA, the CDR3 is TGTGCCATCGGGACAGGGGTTCGCGAGCAGTACTTC.

The chain employs TRBV6-1 and TRBJ1-1; D might be TRBD1 (5 bases). The V and J ends lost 3 bases and 5 bases respectively, with 22 bases between them. The CDR3 sequence is 17 residues long. Germline loops: CDR1 MNHNS, CDR2 SASEGT. This chain's CDR3 is CASSDGIRQGRRTEAFF. The CDR3 DNA follows: TGTGCCAGCAGTGACGGTATTCGGCAGGGTCGGCGAACTGAAGCTTTCTTT.

The chain couples TRBV25-1 to TRBJ2-5, with TRBD2 as a possible D gene (5 bases). With 3 bases removed from V and 0 bases from J, the gap between germline ends came to 14 bases. CDR1 and CDR2 from the germline V gene are MGHDK and SYGVNS. This CDR3 spans 16 amino acids. The CDR3 sequence is CASSDSAAFYQETQYF. The CDR3 DNA follows: TGTGCCAGCAGTGATTCAGCGGCCTTTTACCAAGAGACCCAGTACTTC.

This chain connects TRBV7-9 to TRBJ2-7, with 7 positions matching TRBD1. The CDR3 totals 14 residues. The V segment lost 1 base and the J segment 2 bases; nucleotides outside the gene matches: 2. Per germline, CDR1 SEHNR and CDR2 FQNEAQ (reference sequence). CDR3 sequence reads: CASSLGTGTYEQYF. CDR3 DNA sequence: TGTGCCAGCAGCTTAGGGACAGGAACCTACGAGCAGTACTTC.

The chain employs TRBV5-4 and TRBJ2-7; the match to TRBD2 covers 11 bases. The CDR3 length is 15 residues. With 4 bases clipped from V and 5 bases from J, the junction kept 8 bases outside the gene matches. CDR1 is SGHNT, CDR2 YYREEE, per germline (reference sequence). CDR3 bases: TGTGCCAGCAGCCTGACTAGCGGGACTTTCAACGAGCAGTACTTC. Translating it yields CASSLTSGTFNEQYF.